One sample yielded the 16 T cell receptor beta chains listed below, sequenced in a study of blood T cell repertoires in COVID-19. This table comes from immunoSEQ multiplex PCR, and its TCRdb copy is limited to in-frame clones, with some not included. There are approximately 300,000 clones in the sample; 70% to 90% occur only once, and roughly 4% lies in the top ten. The sample comprised PBMCs or T cells enriched from blood (not recorded which). The receptor source for this set is a young woman who had recovered from COVID-19.

The V and J genes are TRBV7-9 and TRBJ2-7, with D tentatively TRBD1 (6 bases). This CDR3 has 15 amino acids. Germline assignment: CDR1 SEHNR and CDR2 FQNEAQ (reference sequence). V lost 5 bases and J lost 3, with 17 bases in between. CDR3 residues: CASSRLRDMDYEQYF. CDR3 in DNA: TGTGCCAGCAGCCGGTTACGGGACATGGACTACGAGCAGTACTTC.

The rearrangement links TRBV11-2 to TRBJ2-1; 7 bases are a match to TRBD2. Trimming at V came to 4 bases and at J to 3 bases, leaving 3 bases not matched to a gene. The V gene's germline CDR1 is SGHAT and CDR2 FQNNGV. The CDR3 loop spans 14 amino acids. The CDR3 sequence: CASSSAGIYNEQFF. In DNA form, the CDR3 reads TGTGCCAGCAGCTCAGCGGGGATCTACAATGAGCAGTTCTTC.

Only one count was recorded for this clone. CDR3 in amino acids: CASTSETGYYGYTF. CDR3 bases: TGTGCCAGCACCTCAGAGACAGGGTACTATGGCTACACCTTC. This chain joins TRBV7-9 and TRBJ1-2, with 7 nucleotides matching TRBD1. The CDR3 contains 14 residues. Unmatched junction bases numbered 8, after V lost 7 bases and J lost 3 bases. Germline CDR1 and CDR2: SEHNR and FQNEAQ (reference sequence).

This chain connects TRBV6-5 to TRBJ1-5; 9 nucleotides align to TRBD1. The CDR3 runs 15 residues. The J segment lost 5 bases and the V segment lost 8 bases, leaving 10 bases of the junction unmatched. CDR1 and CDR2 from the germline V gene are MNHEY and SVGAGI. CDR3 coding DNA: TGTGCCAGCTCCCTCACAGGGGGCATCGATCAGCCCCAGCATTTT. Its translation: CASSLTGGIDQPQHF.

This clone appeared a single time. The chain joins TRBV3-1 (or the pseudogene TRBV3-2) to TRBJ1-1; no clear D. The CDR3 runs to 15 residues. CDR1 is LGHDT, CDR2 YNNKEL, per germline (reference sequence). The V and J ends lost 1 base and 5 bases respectively, with 14 bases between them. The CDR3 DNA reads as TGTGCCAGCAGCCAAGTGGCGGTCCGGGGAACTGAAGCTTTCTTT. Protein sequence: CASSQVAVRGTEAFF.

J is TRBJ2-3 and V is TRBV6-5, with 8 bases that match TRBD1. CDR3 size: 14 residues. Unmatched junction bases numbered 4, after V lost 4 bases and J lost 4 bases. Germline CDR1 MNHEY, CDR2 SVGAGI. The CDR3 protein is CASSSRGQADTQYF. The DNA for the CDR3 is TGTGCCAGCAGTTCCCGGGGACAGGCAGATACGCAGTATTTT.

The chain uses TRBV27 and TRBJ1-2, with 10 bases aligning to TRBD1. The germline V gene encodes CDR1 MNHEY and CDR2 SMNVEV (reference sequence). The CDR3 contains 16 residues. Trimming at V came to 6 bases and at J to 2 bases, leaving 9 bases not matched to a gene. The CDR3 loop reads CASSPGTGAANYGYTF. Here the CDR3 DNA reads TGTGCCAGCAGCCCCGGGACAGGGGCCGCGAACTATGGCTACACCTTC.

For this clone: Other DNA sequences within the sample encode an identical CDR3. The rearrangement uses TRBV2 and TRBJ1-5; 7 nucleotides agree with TRBD1. V shed 4 bases and J 3 bases; nucleotides not matched to a gene: 3. Germline CDR1 and CDR2: SNHLY and FYNNEI. The CDR3 has 14 residues. Here the CDR3 reads CASSGTGPNQPQHF. In DNA form, the CDR3 reads TGTGCCAGCAGTGGGACAGGCCCCAATCAGCCCCAGCATTTT.

The rearrangement joins TRBV27 to TRBJ2-7; 12 nucleotides agree with TRBD2. The CDR3 extends over 18 amino acids. Germline V gene data show CDR1 as MNHEY and CDR2 as SMNVEV (reference sequence). V gave up 1 base and J gave up 0 bases; unmatched junction bases: 7. The CDR3 nucleotides are TGTGCCAGCAGTTTATTTGGGTCGACTAGCGGGAGCTCCTACGAGCAGTACTTC. Protein sequence: CASSLFGSTSGSSYEQYF.

This chain connects TRBV4-2 to TRBJ2-1; D remains ambiguous. The CDR3 is 14 amino acids. V gave up 4 bases and J gave up 7 bases, with 14 bases separating them. Germline V gives CDR1 LGHNA, CDR2 YNFKEQ. The CDR3 bases are TGTGCCAGCAGCCCGCTGGCAGGTCCGAATGAGCAGTTCTTC. This sequence encodes CASSPLAGPNEQFF.

This rearrangement joins TRBV18 to TRBJ1-4, with 7 bases matching TRBD1. The CDR3 is made up of 15 amino acids. Germline V lookup: CDR1 KGHSH, CDR2 LQKENI. Germline trimming cut 6 bases from V and 1 base from J; bases unmatched to any gene: 5. As DNA, the CDR3 is TGTGCCAGCTCCCCTCGGACAGGAACTAATGAAAAACTGTTTTTT. Its protein is CASSPRTGTNEKLFF.

The CDR3 DNA reads as TGCGCCAGCAGCCAAGAGGCGGCCGGAGGGGCTCGTGGAAACACCATATATTTT. Amino acids: CASSQEAAGGARGNTIYF. V gene TRBV4-1 combines with J gene TRBJ1-3, with D possibly matching TRBD1 (5 bases). The CDR3 consists of 18 residues. Trimming took off 0 bases at V and 3 bases at J, with 18 bases between the two ends. Germline V gene sequence: CDR1 MGHRA, CDR2 YSYEKL.

This sequence joins TRBV5-8 and TRBJ1-1; 9 bases are a match to TRBD1. The CDR3 sequence is 13 residues long. Per germline, CDR1 SGHTS and CDR2 YDEGEE. V was clipped by 0 bases and J by 8 bases; unmatched bases: 2. Here the CDR3 DNA reads TGTGCCAGCAGCTTGGGGGACAGGGCCGAAGCTTTCTTT. Its protein product is CASSLGDRAEAFF.

The table lists this clone with a count of one. The CDR3 region is CASSLDGGSSYNEQFF. The CDR3 bases are TGCGCCAGCAGCTTGGATGGCGGGAGCTCCTACAATGAGCAGTTCTTC. The V and J genes are TRBV5-1 and TRBJ2-1; 7 nucleotides match TRBD2. CDR3 length: 16 amino acids. The ends lost 0 bases at V and 0 bases at J; junction bases unmatched: 3. The germline CDR1 and CDR2 sequences are SGHRS and YFSETQ.

This clone occurred once. The rearrangement uses TRBV24-1 and TRBJ1-2, with a weak D call TRBD1 (6 bases). V lost 0 bases and J 5 bases, leaving 12 bases between the germline ends. This CDR3 is built from 15 residues. The germline V gene encodes CDR1 KGHDR and CDR2 SFDVKD. This CDR3 reads CATSDLEAGTYGYTF. DNA of the CDR3: TGTGCCACCAGTGATTTGGAAGCCGGGACATATGGCTACACCTTC.

The rearrangement uses TRBV29-1 and TRBJ1-1; tentatively, D is TRBD1 (6 bases). V lost 4 bases, J lost 4 bases, and 16 bases lay in between. Germline CDR1 is SQVTM and CDR2 is ANQGSEA. The CDR3 contains 14 residues. Here the CDR3 reads CSVVKGGVGTEAFF. In DNA form, the CDR3 reads TGCAGCGTTGTTAAGGGGGGGGTTGGCACTGAAGCTTTCTTT.